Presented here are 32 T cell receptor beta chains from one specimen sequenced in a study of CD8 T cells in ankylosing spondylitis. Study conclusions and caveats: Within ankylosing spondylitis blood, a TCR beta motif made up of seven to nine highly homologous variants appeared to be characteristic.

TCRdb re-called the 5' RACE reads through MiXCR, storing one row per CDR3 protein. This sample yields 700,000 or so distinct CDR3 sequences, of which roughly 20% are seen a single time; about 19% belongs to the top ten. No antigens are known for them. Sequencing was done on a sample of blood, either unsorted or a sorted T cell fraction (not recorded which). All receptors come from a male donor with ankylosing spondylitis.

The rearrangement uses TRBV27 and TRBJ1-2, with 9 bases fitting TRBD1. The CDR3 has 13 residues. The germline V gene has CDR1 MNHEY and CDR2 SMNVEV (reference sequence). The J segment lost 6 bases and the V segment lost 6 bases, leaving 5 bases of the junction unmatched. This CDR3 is CASRLTGGDGYTF. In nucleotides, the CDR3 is TGTGCCAGCAGACTCACAGGGGGCGATGGCTACACCTTC.

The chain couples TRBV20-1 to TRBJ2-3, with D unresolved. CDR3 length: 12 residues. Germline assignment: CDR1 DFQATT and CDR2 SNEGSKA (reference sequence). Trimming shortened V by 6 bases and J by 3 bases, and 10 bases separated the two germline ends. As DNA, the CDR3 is TGCAGTGCCCCCGCACAGACAGATACGCAGTATTTT. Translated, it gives CSAPAQTDTQYF.

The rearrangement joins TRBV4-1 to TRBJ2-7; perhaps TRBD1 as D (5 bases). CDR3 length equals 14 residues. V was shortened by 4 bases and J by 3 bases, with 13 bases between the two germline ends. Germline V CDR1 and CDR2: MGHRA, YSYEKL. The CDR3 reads CASSLTDTSYEQYF. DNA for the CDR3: TGCGCCAGCAGCCTGACGGACACCAGCTACGAGCAGTACTTC.

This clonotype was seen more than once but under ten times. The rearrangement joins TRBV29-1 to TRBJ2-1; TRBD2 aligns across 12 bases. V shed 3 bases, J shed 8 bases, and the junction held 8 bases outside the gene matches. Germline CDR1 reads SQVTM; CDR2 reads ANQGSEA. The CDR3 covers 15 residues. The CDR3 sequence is CSVDPLAGGPDEQFF. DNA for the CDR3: TGCAGCGTTGATCCCCTAGCGGGAGGGCCCGATGAGCAGTTCTTC.

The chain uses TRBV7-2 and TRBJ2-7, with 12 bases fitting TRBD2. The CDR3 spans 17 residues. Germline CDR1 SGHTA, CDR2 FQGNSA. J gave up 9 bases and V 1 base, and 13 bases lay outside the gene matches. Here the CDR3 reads CASSLGTGTSGFVGQYF. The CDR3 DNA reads TGTGCCAGCAGCTTAGGTACCGGGACTAGCGGGTTCGTTGGGCAGTACTTC.

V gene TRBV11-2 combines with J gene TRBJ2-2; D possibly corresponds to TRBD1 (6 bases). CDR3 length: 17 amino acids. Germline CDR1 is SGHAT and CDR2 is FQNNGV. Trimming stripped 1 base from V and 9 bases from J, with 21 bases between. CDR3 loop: CASSLGTPDSDGRELFF. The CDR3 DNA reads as TGTGCCAGCAGCTTAGGCACACCGGACAGCGACGGGCGGGAGCTGTTTTTT.

The CDR3 spells CASSLYQGGSYEQYF. CDR3 in DNA: TGTGCCAGCAGTTTATACCAGGGTGGGTCCTACGAGCAGTACTTC. The gene calls are TRBV28 and TRBJ2-7; maybe TRBD1 (5 bases). V was cut by 1 base and J by 1 base, with 11 bases left in between. Germline-derived CDR1 and CDR2 are MDHEN and SYDVKM. The CDR3 consists of 15 residues.

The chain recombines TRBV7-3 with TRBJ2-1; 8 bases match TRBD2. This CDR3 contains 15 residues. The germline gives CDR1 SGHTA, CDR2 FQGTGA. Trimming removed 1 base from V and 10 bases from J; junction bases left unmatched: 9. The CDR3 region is CASSLIAGGKREQFF. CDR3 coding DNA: TGTGCCAGCAGCTTAATTGCGGGAGGCAAGCGGGAGCAGTTCTTC.

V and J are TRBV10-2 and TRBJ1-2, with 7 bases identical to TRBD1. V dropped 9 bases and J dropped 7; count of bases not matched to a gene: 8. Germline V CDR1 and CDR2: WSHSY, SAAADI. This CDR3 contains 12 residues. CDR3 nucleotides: TGCGCCAGTAGCGGAAGGGGGCCTGGCTACACCTTC. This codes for CASSGRGPGYTF.

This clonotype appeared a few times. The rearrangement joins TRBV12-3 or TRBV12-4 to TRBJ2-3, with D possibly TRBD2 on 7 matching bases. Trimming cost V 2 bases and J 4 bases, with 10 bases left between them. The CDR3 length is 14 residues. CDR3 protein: CASSLRGGPDTQYF. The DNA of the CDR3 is TGTGCCAGCAGTTTAAGGGGGGGGCCAGATACGCAGTATTTT.

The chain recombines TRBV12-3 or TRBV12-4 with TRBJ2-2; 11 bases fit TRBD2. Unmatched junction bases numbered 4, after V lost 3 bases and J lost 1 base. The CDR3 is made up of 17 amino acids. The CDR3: CASSFSSGGENTGELFF. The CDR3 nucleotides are TGTGCCAGCAGTTTTAGTAGCGGGGGGGAGAACACCGGGGAGCTGTTTTTT.

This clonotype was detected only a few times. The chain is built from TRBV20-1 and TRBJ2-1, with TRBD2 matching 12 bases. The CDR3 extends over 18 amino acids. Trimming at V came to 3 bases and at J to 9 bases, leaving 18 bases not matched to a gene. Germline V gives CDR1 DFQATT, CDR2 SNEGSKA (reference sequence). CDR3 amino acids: CSASIEGKTSGSRFEQFF. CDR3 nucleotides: TGCAGTGCTAGTATCGAAGGAAAGACTAGCGGGAGCCGGTTTGAGCAGTTCTTC.

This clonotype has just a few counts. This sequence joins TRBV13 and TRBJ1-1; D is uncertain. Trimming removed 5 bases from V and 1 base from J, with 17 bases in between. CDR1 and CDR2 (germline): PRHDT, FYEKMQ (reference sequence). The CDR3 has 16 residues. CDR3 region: CASSHITLGPNTEAFF. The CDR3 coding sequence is TGTGCCAGCAGCCATATAACTCTGGGCCCGAACACTGAAGCTTTCTTT. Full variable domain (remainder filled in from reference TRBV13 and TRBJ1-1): AAGVIQSPRHLIKEKRETATLKCYPIPRHDTVYWYQQGPGQDPQFLISFYEKMQSDKGSIPDRFSAQQFSDYHSELNMSSLELGDSALYFCASSHITLGPNTEAFFGQGTRLTVV.

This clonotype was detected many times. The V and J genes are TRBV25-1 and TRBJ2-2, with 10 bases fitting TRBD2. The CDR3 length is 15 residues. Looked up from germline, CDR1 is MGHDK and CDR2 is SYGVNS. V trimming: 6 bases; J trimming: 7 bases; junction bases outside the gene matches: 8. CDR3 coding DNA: TGTGCCAGCAGCGGGACTAGCGTGTGGGGCGGGGAGCTGTTTTTT. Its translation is CASSGTSVWGGELFF.

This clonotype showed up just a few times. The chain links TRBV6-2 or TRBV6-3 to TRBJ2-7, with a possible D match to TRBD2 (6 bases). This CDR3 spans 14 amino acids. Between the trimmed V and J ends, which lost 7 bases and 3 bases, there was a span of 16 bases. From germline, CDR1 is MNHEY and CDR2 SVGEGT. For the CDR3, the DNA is TGTGCCAGCACCCCCGGGGGAGCAGTCTACGAGCAGTACTTC. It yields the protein CASTPGGAVYEQYF.

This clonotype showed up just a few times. The CDR3 DNA follows: TGCAGTGCCCAACCCCCAGCGAAGAACACCGGGGAGCTGTTTTTT. It is translated as CSAQPPAKNTGELFF. V gene TRBV20-1 combines with J gene TRBJ2-2; D not certain. V gave up 6 bases and J gave up 1 base, with 15 bases separating them. Per germline, CDR1 DFQATT and CDR2 SNEGSKA (reference sequence). This CDR3 contains 15 residues.

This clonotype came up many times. The CDR3 DNA is TGTGCCAGCAGCTTAGAACAGTACACTGAAGCTTTCTTT. Amino acid sequence: CASSLEQYTEAFF. The genes are TRBV7-6 and TRBJ1-1; D is uncertain. This CDR3 is built from 13 residues. In germline, CDR1 is SGHVS, CDR2 FNYEAQ. Trimming stripped 1 base from V and 3 bases from J, with 6 bases between.

CDR3 coding DNA: TGCGCCAGCAGCACAGAACCTAGCTCCTACAATGAGCAGTTCTTC. This encodes CASSTEPSSYNEQFF. The rearrangement joins TRBV5-1 to TRBJ2-1; no clear D. Germline V lookup: CDR1 SGHRS, CDR2 YFSETQ. The CDR3 is 15 amino acids. The V gene lost 4 bases and the J gene lost 0 bases, with 11 bases spanning the gap.

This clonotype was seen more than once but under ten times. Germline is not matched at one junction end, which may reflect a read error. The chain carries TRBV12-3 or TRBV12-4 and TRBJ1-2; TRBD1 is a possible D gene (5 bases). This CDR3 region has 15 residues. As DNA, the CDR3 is TGTGCCAGCAGCTTAGGTGGGGGAGTGGGGTATGGCTACACCTTC. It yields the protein CASSLGGGVGYGYTF.

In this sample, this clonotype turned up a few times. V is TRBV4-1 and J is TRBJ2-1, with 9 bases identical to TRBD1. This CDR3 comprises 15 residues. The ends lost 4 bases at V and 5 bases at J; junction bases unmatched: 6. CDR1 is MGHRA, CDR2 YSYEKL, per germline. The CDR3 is CASSLRDRAHNEQFF. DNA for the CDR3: TGCGCCAGCAGCCTCCGGGACAGGGCCCACAATGAGCAGTTCTTC.

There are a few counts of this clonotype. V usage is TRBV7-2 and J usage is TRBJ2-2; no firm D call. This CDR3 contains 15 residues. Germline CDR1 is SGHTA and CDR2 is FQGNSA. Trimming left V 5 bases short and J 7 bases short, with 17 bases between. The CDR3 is CASSQPGRDHGELFF. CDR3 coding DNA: TGTGCCAGCAGCCAACCGGGTCGCGACCACGGGGAGCTGTTTTTT.

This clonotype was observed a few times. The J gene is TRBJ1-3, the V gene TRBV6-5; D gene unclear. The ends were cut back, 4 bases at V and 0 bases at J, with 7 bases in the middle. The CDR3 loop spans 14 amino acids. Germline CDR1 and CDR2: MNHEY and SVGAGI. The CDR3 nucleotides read TGTGCCAGCAGTTCAGTGAACTCTGGAAACACCATATATTTT. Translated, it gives CASSSVNSGNTIYF.

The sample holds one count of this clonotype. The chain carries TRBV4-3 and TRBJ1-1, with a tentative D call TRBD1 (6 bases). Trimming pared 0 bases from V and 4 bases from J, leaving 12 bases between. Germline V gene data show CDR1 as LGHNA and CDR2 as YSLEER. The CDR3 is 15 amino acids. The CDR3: CASSQEGQGLTEAFF. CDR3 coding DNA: TGCGCCAGCAGCCAAGAAGGTCAGGGGCTCACTGAAGCTTTCTTT.

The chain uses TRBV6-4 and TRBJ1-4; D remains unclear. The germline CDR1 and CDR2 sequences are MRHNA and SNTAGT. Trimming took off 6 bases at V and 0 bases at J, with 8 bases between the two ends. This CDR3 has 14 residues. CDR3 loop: CASRRRATNEKLFF. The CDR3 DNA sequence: TGTGCCAGCAGGAGGCGCGCAACTAATGAAAAACTGTTTTTT.

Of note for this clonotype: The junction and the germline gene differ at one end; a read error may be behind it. DNA for the CDR3: TGTGCCAGCAGCGAAGATTTTGCGCACAGGGACCTCCTGTTC. Protein product: CASSEDFAHRDLLF. This chain connects TRBV7-9 to TRBJ2-4; D is possibly TRBD1 (6 bases). This CDR3 contains 14 residues. Germline V gene sequence: CDR1 SEHNR, CDR2 FQNEAQ (reference sequence).

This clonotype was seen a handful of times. CDR3 nucleotide sequence: TGTGCCAGCACCGACTATTTTTTGAATGAGCAGTTCTTC. Encoded protein: CASTDYFLNEQFF. V is TRBV28 and J is TRBJ2-1, with D possibly being TRBD2 (5 bases). Germline V gives CDR1 MDHEN, CDR2 SYDVKM. V shed 7 bases and J shed 7 bases, with 14 bases lying between them. CDR3 size: 13 residues.

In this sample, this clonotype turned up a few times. As DNA, the CDR3 is TGCAGCGTTGTAGCGGGACCCTACGAGCAGTACTTC. This sequence encodes CSVVAGPYEQYF. This sequence joins TRBV29-1 and TRBJ2-7; 8 bases are shared with TRBD2. This CDR3 has 12 amino acids. The V and J ends lost 4 bases and 2 bases, in that order; junction bases with no gene match: 1. The germline V gene encodes CDR1 SQVTM and CDR2 ANQGSEA.

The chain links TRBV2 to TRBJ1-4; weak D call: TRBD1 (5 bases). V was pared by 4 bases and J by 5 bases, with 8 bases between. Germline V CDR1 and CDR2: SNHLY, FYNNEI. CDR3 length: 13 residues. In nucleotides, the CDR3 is TGTGCCAGCAGTGTCCGACAGAATGAAAAACTGTTTTTT. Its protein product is CASSVRQNEKLFF.

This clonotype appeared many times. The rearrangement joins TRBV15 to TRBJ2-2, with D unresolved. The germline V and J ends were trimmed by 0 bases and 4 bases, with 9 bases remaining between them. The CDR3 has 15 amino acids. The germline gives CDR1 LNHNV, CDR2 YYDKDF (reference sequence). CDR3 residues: CATSRDYSPTGELFF. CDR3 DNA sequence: TGTGCCACCAGCAGAGATTACAGCCCCACCGGGGAGCTGTTTTTT.

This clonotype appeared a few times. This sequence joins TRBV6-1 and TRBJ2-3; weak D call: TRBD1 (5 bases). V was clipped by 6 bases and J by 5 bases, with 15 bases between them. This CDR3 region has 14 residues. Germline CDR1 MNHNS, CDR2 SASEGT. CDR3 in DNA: TGTGCCAGCAGACCCGGACATTACGGAGATACGCAGTATTTT. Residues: CASRPGHYGDTQYF.

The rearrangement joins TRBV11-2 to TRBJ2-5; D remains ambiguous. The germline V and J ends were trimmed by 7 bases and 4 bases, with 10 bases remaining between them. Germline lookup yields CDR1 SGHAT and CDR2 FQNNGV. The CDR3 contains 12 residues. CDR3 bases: TGTGCCAGCAAGGACGCCGGAGAGACCCAGTACTTC. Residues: CASKDAGETQYF.

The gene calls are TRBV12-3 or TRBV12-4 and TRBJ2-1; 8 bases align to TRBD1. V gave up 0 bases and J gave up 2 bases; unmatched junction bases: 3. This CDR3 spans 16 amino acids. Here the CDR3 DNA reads TGTGCCAGCAGTTTAGCGTGGGACAGGCCCTACAATGAGCAGTTCTTC. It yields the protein CASSLAWDRPYNEQFF.